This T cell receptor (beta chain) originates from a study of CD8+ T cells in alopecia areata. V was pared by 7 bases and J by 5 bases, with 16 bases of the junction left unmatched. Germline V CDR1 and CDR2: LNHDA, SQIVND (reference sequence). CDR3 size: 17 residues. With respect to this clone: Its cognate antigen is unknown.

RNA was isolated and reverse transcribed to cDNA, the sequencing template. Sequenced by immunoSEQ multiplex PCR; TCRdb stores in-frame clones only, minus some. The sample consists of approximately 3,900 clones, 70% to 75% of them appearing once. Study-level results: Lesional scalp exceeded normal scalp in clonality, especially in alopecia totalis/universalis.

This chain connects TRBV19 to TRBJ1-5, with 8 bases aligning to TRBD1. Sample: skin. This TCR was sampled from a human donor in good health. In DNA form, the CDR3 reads TGTGCCAGTACCCCAGGGGGCTTTGATTTAGACGATCAGCCCCAGCATTTT. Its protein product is CASTPGGFDLDDQPQHF.